This T cell receptor (beta chain) was captured in a study of cytomegalovirus exposure and HLA in healthy donors. Across the study: A later analysis reported the roughly 120 validation repertoires used the same platform as the 666 first-cohort repertoires. Whole-study findings and limits: The authors listed around 150 TCR beta chains as cytomegalovirus-associated.

The protocol was immunoSEQ multiplex PCR, while the TCRdb copy is restricted to in-frame clones and leaves out a portion. Seen here are under 300,000 clones, 80% to 90% observed once, and the top ten hold approximately 1%. Separate from the roughly 630-subject first cohort was the approximately 110-subject validation cohort, to which the donors belonged. The CDR3 covers 17 residues. Trimming pared 6 bases from V and 4 bases from J, leaving 22 bases between. The V gene's germline CDR1 is MDHEN and CDR2 SYDVKM. Note on this clone: Its antigen is undetermined.

The chain links TRBV28 to TRBJ1-5, with D possibly TRBD1 on 5 matching bases. The sample consisted of PBMCs. The clonotype was recovered from a woman between 18 and 29 years old in good health and CMV-seronegative. The CDR3 loop is CASRMAFRLRGNQPQHF. The DNA of the CDR3 is TGTGCCAGCAGGATGGCCTTTCGTCTTAGGGGAAATCAGCCCCAGCATTTT.